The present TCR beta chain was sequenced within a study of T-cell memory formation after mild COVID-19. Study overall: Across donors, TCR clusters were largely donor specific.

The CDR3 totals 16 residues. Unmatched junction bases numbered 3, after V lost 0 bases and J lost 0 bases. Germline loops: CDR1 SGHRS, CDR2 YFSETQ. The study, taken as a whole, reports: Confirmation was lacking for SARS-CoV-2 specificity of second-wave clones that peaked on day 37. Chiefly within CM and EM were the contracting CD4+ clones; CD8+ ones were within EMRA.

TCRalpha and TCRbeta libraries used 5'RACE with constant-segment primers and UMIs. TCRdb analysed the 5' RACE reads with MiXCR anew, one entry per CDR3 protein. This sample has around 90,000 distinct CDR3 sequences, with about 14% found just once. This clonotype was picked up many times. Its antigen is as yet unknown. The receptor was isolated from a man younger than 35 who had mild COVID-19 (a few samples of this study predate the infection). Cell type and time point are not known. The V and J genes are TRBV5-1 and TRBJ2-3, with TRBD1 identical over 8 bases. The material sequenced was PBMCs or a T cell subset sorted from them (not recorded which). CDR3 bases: TGCGCCAGCAGCTTGGTTGCAGGGGGCAGCACAGATACGCAGTATTTT. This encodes CASSLVAGGSTDTQYF.